This T cell receptor beta chain originates from a study of human T cells and chemical hapten exposure. Overall study results and limits: Counts of TCRs above 1 in 1000 frequency stayed unchanged with DPC sensitization. PT1 expanded TCR numbers rose with patch test score.

This sample's time point: patch test 3, about 24 weeks after DPC sensitization. Documented treatment: therapeutic diphenylcyclopropenone sensitization with weekly scalp DPC. Donors were 18 to 70-year-old alopecia patients suitable for DPC. To note about this clonotype: Its cognate antigen is unknown.

TCRdb itself ran the RACE reads through MiXCR, one entry per CDR3 protein. Among about 200,000 distinct CDR3 sequences listed, approximately 26% were seen once. CDR1 LGHNA and CDR2 YSLEER come from the germline V gene. The CDR3 has 17 amino acids. V was pared by 0 bases and J by 5 bases, with 8 bases of the junction left unmatched. The chain couples TRBV4-3 to TRBJ2-3, with TRBD2 identical over 10 bases. This receptor was taken from a woman aged 40 to 50 with alopecia areata. Some clones in this sample may be carry-over from other donors' samples. Sample: whole blood, taken in connection with sensitization to the hapten diphenylcyclopropenone (DPC). In nucleotides, the CDR3 is TGCGCCAGCAGCCAAGATCAAGCGGGAGGGCGGGGAGATACGCAGTATTTT. It yields the protein CASSQDQAGGRGDTQYF.